This T cell receptor beta chain was recorded in a study of blood T cells in healthy people across ages. Study-wide context: Capture by template switching was about one barcoded beta molecule per two T cells.

The CDR3 length is 14 residues. Trimming shortened V by 7 bases and J by 4 bases, and 16 bases separated the two germline ends. Germline V CDR1 and CDR2: MNHEY, SVGEGT. Combining a sample-barcoded 5' primer with a J-beta primer mix, a second PCR ran for 7 to 11 cycles. All cDNA molecules were each tagged by a template-switch adaptor with 12 random nucleotides. Sequencing yielded, for each sample, at least 3 million paired-end reads carrying CDR3. Via MiXCR, TCRdb re-called the 5' RACE reads, giving one row per CDR3 protein. Among 700,000 or so distinct CDR3 sequences listed, about a fifth were seen once.

This receptor was obtained from a man in his 70s in good health. This chain connects TRBV6-2 or TRBV6-3 to TRBJ2-5; the D gene could be TRBD1 or TRBD2 (5 bases each). The sequenced sample consisted of blood. Here the CDR3 reads CASILGTARETQYF. CDR3 coding DNA: TGTGCCAGCATCCTCGGGACGGCTAGAGAGACCCAGTACTTC.